The 6 T cell receptor beta chains in this list originate from one sample, sequenced in a study of CD8 T cells in ankylosing spondylitis. Whole-study findings and limits: One TCR beta motif, made up of roughly eight highly homologous variants, appeared characteristic of ankylosing spondylitis blood.

The antigens of these receptors remain unknown. TCRdb processed the 5' RACE reads anew with MiXCR; each CDR3 protein has one entry. The sample lists about 480,000 distinct CDR3 sequences; 17% were seen once. The sample taken for sequencing was blood, either unsorted or a sorted T cell fraction (not recorded which). These receptors all come from a male donor with ankylosing spondylitis.

CDR3 coding DNA: TGTGCCAGCACCTCGAGGGGGTTCCATGGCTACACCTTC. The encoded protein is CASTSRGFHGYTF. The J gene is TRBJ1-2, the V gene TRBV6-1; D may be TRBD1 (6 bases). Germline assignment: CDR1 MNHNS and CDR2 SASEGT. The ends were cut back, 7 bases at V and 6 bases at J, with 15 bases in the middle. The CDR3 extends over 13 amino acids.

This clonotype was recorded many times. This sequence joins TRBV29-1 and TRBJ1-2; perhaps TRBD1 as D (5 bases). The germline V gene has CDR1 SQVTM and CDR2 ANQGSEA. The CDR3 has 14 amino acids. V was clipped by 3 bases and J by 2 bases, with 13 bases between them. The CDR3 DNA sequence: TGCAGCGTTGACGGCAGGGCCAAGAACTATGGCTACACCTTC. Protein product: CSVDGRAKNYGYTF.

V usage is TRBV7-9 and J usage is TRBJ1-1; D ambiguous. The CDR3 extends over 13 amino acids. Germline V lookup: CDR1 SEHNR, CDR2 FQNEAQ (reference sequence). Trimming took off 1 base at V and 4 bases at J, with 7 bases between the two ends. The CDR3 region has the DNA TGTGCCAGCAGCTTAGATGGCCCCACTGAAGCTTTCTTT. As protein: CASSLDGPTEAFF.

In this sample, this clonotype turned up many times. This rearrangement joins TRBV20-1 to TRBJ1-2; D is undetermined. CDR3 length equals 12 residues. Trimming stripped 4 bases from V and 5 bases from J, with 11 bases between. Germline V CDR1 and CDR2: DFQATT, SNEGSKA (reference sequence). CDR3 protein: CSAKSGFYGYTF. The CDR3 bases are TGCAGTGCTAAATCGGGCTTTTATGGCTACACCTTC.

The chain links TRBV2 to TRBJ2-1; the match to TRBD2 covers 10 bases. The CDR3 runs to 15 residues. Trimming removed 4 bases from V and 5 bases from J; junction bases left unmatched: 5. Germline-derived CDR1 and CDR2 are SNHLY and FYNNEI. In DNA, the CDR3 is TGTGCCAGCAGTGCGCGGACTAGCGGCGACAATGAGCAGTTCTTC. Protein sequence: CASSARTSGDNEQFF.

This clonotype showed up just a few times. The chain couples TRBV28 to TRBJ1-5; unclear D gene. The CDR3 runs to 15 residues. The ends were cut back, 7 bases at V and 0 bases at J, with 13 bases in the middle. The germline V gene has CDR1 MDHEN and CDR2 SYDVKM. The CDR3 DNA is TGTGCCAGCAAACACTCGCGGTATAGCAATCAGCCCCAGCATTTT. This codes for CASKHSRYSNQPQHF.